Shown below are 17 T cell receptor beta chains from a single sample sequenced in a study of blood T cell repertoires in COVID-19. This table comes from immunoSEQ multiplex PCR, and its TCRdb copy is limited to in-frame clones, with some not included. The sample has hundreds of thousands of clones, just over 85% seen once. Source material: peripheral blood. All receptors derive from an elderly man with acute or convalescent COVID-19.

The gene calls are TRBV4-3 and TRBJ2-7, with D maybe TRBD1 (6 bases). CDR1 and CDR2 (germline): LGHNA, YSLEER. The V and J ends lost 1 base and 2 bases respectively, with 12 bases between them. The CDR3 has 15 amino acids. The CDR3 loop is CASSQGTGSAYEQYF. CDR3 nucleotide sequence: TGCGCCAGCAGCCAAGGAACAGGGTCTGCCTACGAGCAGTACTTC.

The chain couples TRBV12-3 or TRBV12-4 to TRBJ2-2, with D possibly TRBD1 on 5 matching bases. Trimming removed 7 bases at V and 7 bases at J, with 13 bases between. This CDR3 region has 13 residues. The CDR3, as DNA: TGTGCCAGCAACTTCCAGGGAATCGGGGAGCTGTTTTTT. This encodes CASNFQGIGELFF.

The sample holds a few counts of this clone. The chain carries TRBV2 and TRBJ1-5; maybe TRBD1 (6 bases). Germline-derived CDR1 and CDR2 are SNHLY and FYNNEI. This CDR3 contains 13 residues. With 6 bases removed from V and 7 bases from J, the gap between germline ends came to 13 bases. Here the CDR3 reads CASSTDSPQPQHF. The CDR3 region has the DNA TGTGCCAGCAGCACGGACAGTCCCCAGCCCCAGCATTTT.

The chain has TRBV29-1 and TRBJ2-1, with D possibly TRBD2 on 6 matching bases. The CDR3 totals 14 residues. Germline V lookup: CDR1 SQVTM, CDR2 ANQGSEA. The germline V and J ends were trimmed by 6 bases and 5 bases, with 17 bases remaining between them. The CDR3 coding sequence is TGCAGCGTGGGCAGAGGTAGCGGAAACAATGAGCAGTTCTTC. Translating it yields CSVGRGSGNNEQFF.

The chain joins TRBV7-9 to TRBJ2-1, with TRBD2 matching 7 bases. Germline CDR1 and CDR2: SEHNR and FQNEAQ (reference sequence). CDR3 length: 14 residues. J gave up 8 bases and V 1 base, and 5 bases lay outside the gene matches. The CDR3 region is CASSLGAGVDEQFF. The CDR3 bases are TGTGCCAGCAGCTTAGGGGCGGGAGTGGATGAGCAGTTCTTC.

The V and J genes are TRBV29-1 and TRBJ2-7, with D possibly being TRBD2 (5 bases). The CDR3 covers 11 residues. The V end was cut by 7 bases, the J end by 4 bases, with 11 bases between. CDR1 and CDR2 (germline): SQVTM, ANQGSEA. The CDR3 region is CSAGGGYEQYF. Here the CDR3 DNA reads TGCAGCGCCGGAGGCGGGTACGAGCAGTACTTC.

The chain carries TRBV14 and TRBJ2-1; no clear D. Trimming removed 1 base from V and 10 bases from J, with 23 bases in between. This CDR3 is 17 amino acids long. The germline V gene has CDR1 SGHDN and CDR2 FVKESK. Here the CDR3 reads CASSQGSRVTELQEQFF. The DNA for the CDR3 is TGTGCCAGCAGCCAAGGAAGTAGAGTGACGGAGCTTCAGGAGCAGTTCTTC.

The V call is TRBV3-1 (or the pseudogene TRBV3-2), the J call TRBJ2-7, with TRBD2 as a possible D gene (7 bases). The CDR3 is 16 residues long. Between the trimmed V and J ends, which lost 0 bases and 7 bases, there was a span of 19 bases. Looked up from germline, CDR1 is LGHDT and CDR2 is YNNKEL (reference sequence). For the CDR3, the DNA is TGTGCCAGCAGCCAAGAGTGGGCGGGGGCGCGGGGAGAGCAGTACTTC. This encodes CASSQEWAGARGEQYF.

The chain uses TRBV29-1 and TRBJ1-2, with TRBD1 identical over 8 bases. The CDR3 length is 12 residues. V shed 5 bases and J 9 bases; nucleotides not matched to a gene: 8. The V gene's germline CDR1 is SQVTM and CDR2 ANQGSEA. CDR3 sequence: CSVRAGGDSYTF. CDR3 DNA sequence: TGCAGCGTTCGGGCAGGGGGCGATAGCTACACCTTC.

The rearrangement links TRBV7-8 to TRBJ2-2; TRBD2 matches 8 bases. Germline CDR1 and CDR2: SGHVS and FQNEAQ. V shed 2 bases, J shed 4 bases, and the junction held 3 bases outside the gene matches. There are 15 residues in the CDR3. Here the CDR3 reads CASSLTGRGTGELFF. Written as DNA, the CDR3 is TGTGCCAGCAGCTTAACCGGGAGGGGCACCGGGGAGCTGTTTTTT. Complete variable domain (other parts from reference TRBV7-8 and TRBJ2-2): GAGVSQSPRYKVAKRGQDVALRCDPISGHVSLFWYQQALGQGPEFLTYFQNEAQLDKSGLPSDRFFAERPEGSVSTLKIQRTQQEDSAVYLCASSLTGRGTGELFFGEGSRLTVL.

The chain has TRBV21-1 and TRBJ2-5; TRBD1, the table's D call, was not compared with the DNA. TRBV21-1 is noted as a pseudogene. The CDR3 is made up of 15 amino acids. The CDR3 spells CASFSLDRGEETQYF. The CDR3 DNA follows: TGTGCCAGTTTCTCCCTTGACAGGGGAGAAGAGACCCAGTACTTC.

CDR3 in DNA: TGTGCCAGCAGAACTAGCGGGGGTGAGACCCAGTACTTC. It specifies CASRTSGGETQYF. The chain carries TRBV2 and TRBJ2-5; 11 positions match TRBD2. The J segment lost 5 bases and the V segment lost 6 bases, leaving 2 bases of the junction unmatched. The CDR3 covers 13 residues. Germline V gene lookup returns CDR1 SNHLY and CDR2 FYNNEI.

This chain links TRBV5-1 with TRBJ2-1, with TRBD2 matching over 9 bases. Germline V CDR1 and CDR2: SGHRS, YFSETQ. Germline trimming cut 4 bases from V and 3 bases from J; bases unmatched to any gene: 8. The CDR3 is made up of 16 amino acids. As DNA, the CDR3 is TGCGCCAGCAGCCGTAGACTAGCGGAAAACTACAATGAGCAGTTCTTC. Its translation is CASSRRLAENYNEQFF.

In DNA, the CDR3 is TGTGCCAGTAGTATAGAGAGACAGAGCTCCTATAATTCACCCCTCCACTTT. Translated, it gives CASSIERQSSYNSPLHF. The chain recombines TRBV19 with TRBJ1-6; D perhaps matches TRBD1 (5 bases). This CDR3 region has 17 residues. The V gene's germline CDR1 is LNHDA and CDR2 SQIVND (reference sequence). The ends were cut back, 0 bases at V and 0 bases at J, with 9 bases in the middle.

The chain joins TRBV6-2 or TRBV6-3 to TRBJ2-7; TRBD2 agrees at 11 bases. The CDR3 is made up of 15 amino acids. Germline V gene sequence: CDR1 MNHEY, CDR2 SVGEGT. Trimming at V came to 5 bases and at J to 4 bases, leaving 7 bases not matched to a gene. The CDR3 sequence: CASSDLAGGLYEQYF. The CDR3 nucleotides are TGTGCCAGCAGTGATCTAGCGGGGGGTCTTTACGAGCAGTACTTC.

The chain recombines TRBV24-1 with TRBJ1-5; 8 nucleotides agree with TRBD1. The junction had 6 bases not matched to a gene; V was cut back by 3 bases and J by 6 bases. The CDR3 consists of 15 residues. CDR1 KGHDR and CDR2 SFDVKD come from the germline V gene. CDR3 nucleotides: TGTGCCACCAGTGATCGAGACAGGGGCGGTCAGCCCCAGCATTTT. It is translated as CATSDRDRGGQPQHF.

The chain employs TRBV27 and TRBJ2-5, with TRBD1 as a possible D gene (6 bases). This CDR3 has 13 residues. V dropped 8 bases and J dropped 5 bases, with 15 bases sitting between them. Germline lookup yields CDR1 MNHEY and CDR2 SMNVEV (reference sequence). The CDR3 is CASYSGVGETQYF. CDR3 DNA sequence: TGTGCCAGCTATTCAGGGGTGGGGGAGACCCAGTACTTC.